The rows below give T cell receptor beta chains drawn from one sample of a study of blood T cell repertoires in COVID-19. TCRdb's table, derived via immunoSEQ multiplex PCR, lists solely in-frame clones and lacks some. The table lists about 400,000 clones, around 90% of them singletons. Sequenced sample: peripheral blood. These receptors were collected from a human donor in a cohort sampled during active COVID-19. CDR3s include the opening cysteine and the closing phenylalanine or tryptophan. The order of the fields is CDR3 protein, CDR3 DNA, D gene, clone size, J gene, V gene. D genes are given only for firm matches. Only some rows state a clone size, as once, few, many or a class for expanded clones.

CASSLLGQNYGYTF	TGTGCCAGCAGCTTATTAGGACAGAACTATGGCTACACCTTC	NA	NA	TRBJ1-2	TRBV7-2
CASSHLRVNEKLFF	TGTGCCAGCTCGCATCTCAGGGTTAATGAAAAACTGTTTTTT	NA	NA	TRBJ1-4	TRBV5-5
CASRNRGASPLHF	TGTGCCAGCAGAAACCGGGGGGCTTCACCCCTCCACTTT	NA	NA	TRBJ1-6	TRBV6-6
CASLRTGDNQPQHF	TGTGCCAGCTTGAGGACAGGGGACAATCAGCCCCAGCATTTT	TRBD1	NA	TRBJ1-5	TRBV6-5
CASSQGSDEKLFF	TGTGCCAGCAGCCAGGGGTCGGATGAAAAACTGTTTTTT	NA	NA	TRBJ1-4	TRBV28
CASSYSSRAGANVLTF	TGTGCCAGCAGTTACTCGAGCAGGGCTGGGGCCAACGTCCTGACTTTC	NA	NA	TRBJ2-6	TRBV6-5
CASSLVRARANLYEQYF	TGTGCCAGCAGCTTAGTGCGGGCTAGGGCGAACCTCTACGAGCAGTACTTC	NA	NA	TRBJ2-7	TRBV11-2
CASSEPLGQTYEQYF	TGTGCCAGCAGTGAACCCCTGGGACAGACCTACGAGCAGTACTTC	TRBD1	NA	TRBJ2-7	TRBV2
CASSHDKGPSYTF	TGCGCCAGCAGCCACGACAAGGGGCCGAGCTACACCTTC	NA	NA	TRBJ1-2	TRBV4-1
CAISASGGRGSSGVNEKLFF	TGTGCCATCAGTGCCTCGGGGGGTAGGGGATCTTCAGGAGTGAATGAAAAACTGTTTTTT	NA	NA	TRBJ1-4	TRBV10-3
CATSRDRSSDTQYF	TGTGCCACCAGCAGAGACCGGAGTTCAGATACGCAGTATTTT	NA	NA	TRBJ2-3	TRBV15
CASRRGLAGETQYF	TGTGCCAGCCGACGGGGGCTAGCGGGGGAGACCCAGTACTTC	TRBD2	once	TRBJ2-5	TRBV11-2
CASSAGTPAYEQYF	TGTGCCAGCAGTGCCGGGACACCGGCCTACGAGCAGTACTTC	NA	NA	TRBJ2-7	TRBV2
CASGIMGTASSYNSPLHF	TGTGCCAGCGGGATAATGGGGACAGCCAGCTCCTATAATTCACCCCTCCACTTT	TRBD1	NA	TRBJ1-6	TRBV27
CASSSAGLAGATSYNEQFF	TGTGCCAGCTCATCCGCGGGACTAGCGGGAGCGACCTCCTACAATGAGCAGTTCTTC	TRBD2	NA	TRBJ2-1	TRBV18
CAFQSGATRGQYF	TGTGCCTTCCAAAGCGGGGCGACACGGGGGCAGTACTTC	TRBD2	NA	TRBJ2-7	TRBV2
CASSKSDATGGLEETQYF	TGTGCCAGCAGCAAATCCGACGCGACAGGGGGCTTGGAAGAGACCCAGTACTTC	NA	once	TRBJ2-5	TRBV21-1
CASSLVFFRVRGSEQYF	TGTGCCAGCAGCTTAGTATTCTTTCGGGTCCGGGGGAGCGAGCAGTACTTC	NA	NA	TRBJ2-7	TRBV7-8
CASRTGPSEAFF	TGTGCCAGCAGGACAGGGCCCAGTGAAGCTTTCTTT	TRBD1	NA	TRBJ1-1	TRBV2
CSVRENYGYTF	TGCAGCGTTCGAGAGAACTATGGCTACACCTTC	NA	NA	TRBJ1-2	TRBV29-1
CASSQRGEQFF	TGTGCCAGCAGCCAACGGGGTGAGCAGTTCTTC	NA	NA	TRBJ2-1	TRBV11-3
CAIRSSRGREGVEQFF	TGTGCCATCAGGTCGAGTCGGGGGAGGGAAGGGGTTGAGCAGTTCTTC	TRBD2	NA	TRBJ2-1	TRBV10-3
CATSLETQYF	TGTGCCACCTCCTTGGAGACCCAGTACTTC	NA	NA	TRBJ2-5	TRBV25-1
CASTQSGDLREQYF	TGTGCCAGCACCCAATCGGGGGACTTACGCGAGCAGTACTTC	NA	NA	TRBJ2-7	TRBV2
CAIRGGVNSGNTIYF	TGTGCCATCAGGGGCGGGGTAAACTCTGGAAACACCATATATTTT	NA	NA	TRBJ1-3	TRBV10-3
CASSRQGAEAEAFF	TGTGCCAGTAGTCGACAGGGGGCTGAGGCTGAAGCTTTCTTT	TRBD1	few	TRBJ1-1	TRBV19
CASSLHGEDEQYF	TGCGCCAGCAGCTTACACGGGGAGGACGAGCAGTACTTC	NA	NA	TRBJ2-7	TRBV5-1
CASSDSDGGSSGNTIYF	TGTGCCAGCAGTGACTCGGATGGGGGCAGTTCTGGAAACACCATATATTTT	NA	NA	TRBJ1-3	TRBV6-4
CASSLYTEAFF	TGTGCCAGCAGTTTATATACTGAAGCTTTCTTT	NA	NA	TRBJ1-1	TRBV12-3/TRBV12-4
CSADRTYEQYF	TGCAGTGCTGACAGAACCTACGAGCAGTACTTC	NA	NA	TRBJ2-7	TRBV20-1
CASNRQGISHNEQFF	TGTGCCAGCAATAGACAGGGGATCAGCCACAATGAGCAGTTCTTC	TRBD1	NA	TRBJ2-1	TRBV28
CASSGRMGDETDTQYF	TGTGCCAGTAGTGGGAGGATGGGAGATGAGACAGATACGCAGTATTTT	NA	NA	TRBJ2-3	TRBV19
CAISESTGGTGELFF	TGTGCCATCAGTGAGTCGACCGGGGGGACCGGGGAGCTGTTTTTT	TRBD2	NA	TRBJ2-2	TRBV10-3
CASSSDRGTRELFF	TGTGCCAGCAGTTCGGACAGGGGTACGAGGGAGCTGTTTTTT	TRBD1	NA	TRBJ2-2	TRBV27
CASSFRGDSNQPQHF	TGTGCCAGCAGCTTCAGGGGGGATAGCAATCAGCCCCAGCATTTT	TRBD1	NA	TRBJ1-5	TRBV7-2
CSASRGNYGYTF	TGCAGTGCTAGTAGGGGTAACTATGGCTACACCTTC	NA	NA	TRBJ1-2	TRBV20-1
CASRLMVLAGEGNLAKNIQYF	TGTGCAAGTCGCTTAATGGTACTAGCGGGAGAGGGGAATTTAGCCAAAAACATTCAGTACTTC	NA	NA	TRBJ2-4	TRBV12-2
CASSQDRYFTRQRPSGYTF	TGTGCCAGCAGCCAAGATAGATATTTCACGAGACAGCGTCCCTCCGGCTACACCTTC	NA	NA	TRBJ1-2	TRBV4-2
CASSDSKLLTSGGYTDTQYF	TGTGCCAGCAGTGACTCGAAACTTTTGACTAGCGGGGGGTACACAGATACGCAGTATTTT	TRBD2	NA	TRBJ2-3	TRBV6-4
CASSLGRGKSGNTIYF	TGTGCCAGCAGTTTGGGGAGGGGCAAGTCTGGAAACACCATATATTTT	NA	NA	TRBJ1-3	TRBV28
CASSYSKFTDEQYF	TGTGCCAGCAGTTACTCGAAGTTTACGGACGAGCAGTACTTC	NA	NA	TRBJ2-7	TRBV6-5
CASSRGESSGNTIYF	TGTGCCAGCAGTAGAGGTGAAAGCTCTGGAAACACCATATATTTT	NA	NA	TRBJ1-3	TRBV6-5
CASNVGGATDTQYF	TGTGCCAGCAACGTGGGCGGGGCCACAGATACGCAGTATTTT	NA	once	TRBJ2-3	TRBV11-2
CASSYSVGLGFASSRADTQYF	TGTGCCAGCAGTTACTCCGTGGGACTAGGATTCGCCTCGAGTAGAGCAGATACGCAGTATTTT	TRBD2	NA	TRBJ2-3	TRBV6-2/TRBV6-3
CASSLTGTGDYEQYF	TGTGCCAGTAGCCTAACCGGGACAGGGGACTACGAGCAGTACTTC	TRBD1	NA	TRBJ2-7	TRBV19
CASNPGLREINEQFF	TGTGCCAGCAACCCGGGACTCCGCGAAATCAATGAGCAGTTCTTC	NA	NA	TRBJ2-1	TRBV6-2/TRBV6-3
CASSPGTASGNTIYF	TGTGCCAGCTCACCCGGGACAGCCTCTGGAAACACCATATATTTT	TRBD1	NA	TRBJ1-3	TRBV18
CATSDRDKTYEQYF	TGTGCCACCAGTGATCGCGACAAAACCTACGAGCAGTACTTC	NA	NA	TRBJ2-7	TRBV24-1
CASPPPGHSTEMGEKLFF	TGTGCCAGTCCTCCACCGGGACACTCCACCGAGATGGGAGAAAAACTGTTTTTT	NA	NA	TRBJ1-4	TRBV28
CASSFTTSGLTQYF	TGTGCCAGCAGCTTTACGACTAGCGGCCTTACGCAGTATTTT	TRBD2	few	TRBJ2-3	TRBV5-5
CASSRGQVADTQYF	TGTGCCAGTAGTCGGGGACAGGTGGCAGATACGCAGTATTTT	TRBD1	NA	TRBJ2-3	TRBV19
CASSQEFPGEQFF	TGTGCCAGCAGCCAAGAGTTTCCGGGTGAGCAGTTCTTC	NA	NA	TRBJ2-1	TRBV14
CASSFSGNSPLHF	TGTGCCAGCAGCTTTTCGGGTAATTCACCCCTCCACTTT	NA	NA	TRBJ1-6	TRBV7-3
CASSRGLGINEQFF	TGTGCCAGCTCAAGGGGACTTGGGATTAATGAGCAGTTCTTC	NA	NA	TRBJ2-1	TRBV19
CASSYARTGSSSPLHF	TGTGCCAGCAGTTACGCCAGGACAGGGTCGAGCTCACCCCTCCACTTT	TRBD1	NA	TRBJ1-6	TRBV6-5
CASSRRDSAPANYGYTF	TGTGCCAGCAGCAGGCGGGACAGTGCCCCAGCTAACTATGGCTACACCTTC	NA	NA	TRBJ1-2	TRBV21-1
CASRRKTDSYEQYF	TGCGCCAGCAGAAGGAAAACGGACAGCTACGAGCAGTACTTC	NA	once	TRBJ2-7	TRBV10-2
CAISESRGVVLETQYF	TGTGCCATCAGTGAGTCCCGGGGAGTGGTGCTAGAGACCCAGTACTTC	NA	NA	TRBJ2-5	TRBV10-3
CASNLAGGNEQFF	TGTGCCAGCAACCTAGCGGGAGGTAATGAGCAGTTCTTC	TRBD2	few	TRBJ2-1	TRBV28